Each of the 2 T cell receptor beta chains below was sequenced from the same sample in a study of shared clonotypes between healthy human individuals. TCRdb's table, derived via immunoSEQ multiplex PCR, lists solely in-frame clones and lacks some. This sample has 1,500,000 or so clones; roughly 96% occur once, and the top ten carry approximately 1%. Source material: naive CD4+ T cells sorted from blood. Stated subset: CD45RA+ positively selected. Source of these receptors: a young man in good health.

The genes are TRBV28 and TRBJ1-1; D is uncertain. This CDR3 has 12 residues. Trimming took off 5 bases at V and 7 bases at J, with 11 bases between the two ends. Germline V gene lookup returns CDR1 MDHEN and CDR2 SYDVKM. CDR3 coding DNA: TGTGCCAGCAGTCTTTTCCGCGATGAAGCTTTCTTT. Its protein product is CASSLFRDEAFF.

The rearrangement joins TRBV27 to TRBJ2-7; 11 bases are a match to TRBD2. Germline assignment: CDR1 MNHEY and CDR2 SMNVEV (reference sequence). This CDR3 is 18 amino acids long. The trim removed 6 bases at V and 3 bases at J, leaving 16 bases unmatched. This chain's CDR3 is CASSPRARLAGTNYEQYF. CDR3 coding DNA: TGTGCCAGCAGCCCTCGGGCCCGACTAGCGGGAACCAACTACGAGCAGTACTTC.